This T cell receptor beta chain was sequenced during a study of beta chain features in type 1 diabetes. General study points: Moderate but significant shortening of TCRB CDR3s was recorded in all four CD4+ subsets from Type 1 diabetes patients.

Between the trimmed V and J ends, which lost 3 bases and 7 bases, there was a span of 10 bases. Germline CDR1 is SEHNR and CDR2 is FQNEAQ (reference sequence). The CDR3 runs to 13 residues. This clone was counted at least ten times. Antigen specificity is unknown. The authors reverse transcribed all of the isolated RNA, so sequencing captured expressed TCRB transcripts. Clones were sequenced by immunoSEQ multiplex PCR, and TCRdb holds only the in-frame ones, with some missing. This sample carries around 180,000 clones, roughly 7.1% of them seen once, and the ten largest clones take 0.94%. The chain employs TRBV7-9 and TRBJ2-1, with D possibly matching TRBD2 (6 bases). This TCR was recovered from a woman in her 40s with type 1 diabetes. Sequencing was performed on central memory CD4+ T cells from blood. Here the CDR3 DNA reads TGTGCCAGCAGCTTCCGGGGGAGTAATGAGCAGTTCTTC. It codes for CASSFRGSNEQFF.